Here is one T cell receptor beta chain with its context. Its specificity is not known. TCRdb processed the 5' RACE reads anew with MiXCR; each CDR3 protein has one entry. The table lists 250,000 to 350,000 distinct CDR3 sequences, 15% of them singletons. This entry is derived from a study of T-cell memory formation after mild COVID-19. There are 14 residues in the CDR3. Germline V lookup: CDR1 MDHEN, CDR2 SYDVKM. Between the trimmed V and J ends, which lost 3 bases and 2 bases, there was a span of 9 bases. Points from the study as a whole: Day 15 to 85 contracting clones showed balanced CD4/CD8; later expanders leaned CD4+.

Sequencing was carried out using PBMCs or a T cell subset sorted from them (not recorded which). The chain carries TRBV28 and TRBJ2-3, with D possibly TRBD2 on 6 matching bases. The receptor was derived from a man aged 18-30 years who had mild COVID-19 (a few samples of this study predate the infection). Cell type and time point are not known. The CDR3 DNA reads as TGTGCCAGCAGTTTCGTAGCGGTCACAGATACGCAGTATTTT. It specifies CASSFVAVTDTQYF.